These 9 T cell receptor beta chains were sequenced from one sample in a study of T-cell reconstitution after alpha-beta-depleted transplantation in children. Study-level findings and limits: Newly produced T cells mostly accounted for T-cell counts and diversity one year post-transplant.

Their specific antigens are unknown. TCRbeta library construction was performed incorporating unique molecular identifiers. One entry per CDR3 protein results from TCRdb running MiXCR on the PCR reads. The top ten clones hold around 10% of a sample with hundreds of thousands of distinct CDR3 sequences, about 7.3% of them seen once. Specimen: peripheral blood, collected 360 days after TCRalphabeta/CD19-depleted stem cell transplant. The source of these receptors is a female patient aged 2-15 years who had a stem cell transplant for Fanconi anemia, so the T cells may come from the graft donor.

This clonotype appeared many times. The V call is TRBV11-1, the J call TRBJ2-1, with D hard to call. Trimming took 5 bases from V and 7 from J, leaving 33 bases between them. The CDR3 totals 20 residues. CDR1 SGHAT and CDR2 FQDESV come from the germline V gene (reference sequence). The CDR3 DNA follows: TGTGCCAGCAGCCCCCGGAGATCCGGTTCCAATAGTCGTGAGGTGAATGAGCAGTTCTTC. Its protein is CASSPRRSGSNSREVNEQFF.

The sample holds a few counts of this clonotype. J is TRBJ1-2 and V is TRBV7-2; TRBD1 aligns across 7 bases. The V and J ends lost 5 bases and 0 bases, in that order; junction bases with no gene match: 3. This CDR3 is built from 14 residues. Germline values: CDR1 SGHTA, CDR2 FQGNSA. CDR3 sequence: CASSPGGTNYGYTF. The CDR3 DNA is TGTGCCAGCAGCCCAGGGGGAACTAACTATGGCTACACCTTC.

This clonotype appeared a single time. The V and J genes are TRBV7-2 and TRBJ2-5; TRBD2 might be the D (5 bases). The CDR3 sequence is 14 residues long. Germline V gives CDR1 SGHTA, CDR2 FQGNSA. Trimming removed 5 bases from V and 3 bases from J, with 13 bases in between. The CDR3 DNA reads as TGTGCCAGCAGCCCATCTACGGGGAAAGAGACCCAGTACTTC. Its translation is CASSPSTGKETQYF.

V usage is TRBV7-8 and J usage is TRBJ1-2; 7 nucleotides align to TRBD1. The CDR3 sequence is 15 residues long. J lost 5 bases, V lost 2 bases, and 8 bases had no gene match. The V gene's germline CDR1 is SGHVS and CDR2 FQNEAQ. The CDR3 loop is CASSLIGGAAYGYTF. The CDR3 DNA reads as TGTGCCAGCAGCTTAATAGGGGGCGCGGCGTATGGCTACACCTTC.

In this sample, this clonotype turned up a few times. The CDR3 bases are TGTGCCAGCAGCTCCCGGACTAGCTCATTGGAGACCCAGTACTTC. Protein product: CASSSRTSSLETQYF. The chain combines TRBV7-2 with TRBJ2-5; 8 bases are shared with TRBD2. J was trimmed by 5 bases and V by 4 bases; bases with no gene match: 9. Germline CDR1 SGHTA, CDR2 FQGNSA. The CDR3 is 15 amino acids.

This clonotype showed up many times. The rearrangement uses TRBV9 and TRBJ2-1; 8 bases match TRBD1. V lost 4 bases and J lost 8; bases outside the gene matches: 8. CDR1 is SGDLS, CDR2 YYNGEE, per germline. The CDR3 contains 14 residues. The CDR3 here is CASSSSQGADEQFF. The CDR3 DNA is TGTGCCAGCAGCTCTTCTCAGGGGGCAGATGAGCAGTTCTTC. Combining the CDR3 with reference TRBV9 and TRBJ2-1 gives the whole variable domain DSGVTQTPKHLITATGQRVTLRCSPRSGDLSVYWYQQSLDQGLQFLIQYYNGEERAKGNILERFSAQQFPDLHSELNLSSLELGDSALYFCASSSSQGADEQFFGPGTRLTVL.

The V and J genes are TRBV6-1 and TRBJ2-7; 7 bases match TRBD1. Germline V gives CDR1 MNHNS, CDR2 SASEGT. V was clipped by 3 bases and J by 6 bases; unmatched bases: 8. The CDR3 totals 14 residues. CDR3: CASSDLRTGAEQYV. The CDR3 coding sequence is TGTGCCAGCAGTGATTTAAGAACAGGGGCCGAGCAGTACGTC.

The chain carries TRBV6-2 or TRBV6-3 and TRBJ1-2, with D possibly TRBD1 on 5 matching bases. V dropped 2 bases and J dropped 3 bases, with 13 bases sitting between them. This CDR3 region has 15 residues. The germline gives CDR1 MNHEY, CDR2 SVGEGT. The CDR3 region is CASSYEVKGHYGYTF. The DNA of the CDR3 is TGTGCCAGCAGTTACGAGGTGAAGGGGCACTATGGCTACACCTTC.

This clonotype was counted ten times or more. The rearrangement joins TRBV10-3 to TRBJ2-7; D is unresolved. The CDR3 sequence is 15 residues long. Germline V CDR1 and CDR2: ENHRY, SYGVKD. The V and J ends lost 4 bases and 0 bases respectively, with 13 bases between them. CDR3 residues: CAISGPARSSYEQYF. The CDR3 DNA is TGTGCCATCAGTGGCCCCGCGAGAAGCTCCTACGAGCAGTACTTC.